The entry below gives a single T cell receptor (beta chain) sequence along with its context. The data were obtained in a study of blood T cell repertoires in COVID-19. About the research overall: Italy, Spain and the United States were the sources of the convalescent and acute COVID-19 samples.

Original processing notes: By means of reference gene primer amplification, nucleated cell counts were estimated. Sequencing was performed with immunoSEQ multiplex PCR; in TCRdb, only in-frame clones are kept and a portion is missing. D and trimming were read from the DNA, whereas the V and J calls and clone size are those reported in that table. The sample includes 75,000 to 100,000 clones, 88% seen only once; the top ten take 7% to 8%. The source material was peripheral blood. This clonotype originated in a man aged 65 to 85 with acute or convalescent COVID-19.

CDR3: CASSQDSSSYATNEKLFF. In DNA, the CDR3 is TGTGCCAGCAGCCAAGATAGCTCAAGCTATGCAACTAATGAAAAACTGTTTTTT. V usage is TRBV3-1 (or the pseudogene TRBV3-2) and J usage is TRBJ1-4; D is unresolved. Germline V gene data show CDR1 as LGHDT and CDR2 as YNNKEL (reference sequence). This CDR3 is 18 amino acids long. V was pared by 0 bases and J by 0 bases, with 14 bases between.